The 5 T cell receptor beta chains listed next were all sequenced from one sample in a study of cytomegalovirus exposure and HLA in healthy donors. Both 60 Vbeta primers and 13 Jbeta primers went into the PCR. The data were produced by immunoSEQ multiplex PCR, yet TCRdb's version contains in-frame clones alone and is incomplete. The table has hundreds of thousands of clones, around 73% seen once. Sequencing used PBMCs. The receptors were gathered from a male donor in good health and CMV-seronegative.

In this sample, this clone turned up once. For the CDR3, the DNA is TGTGCCAGCAGCCTCGGGACAGCTTACGAGCAGTACTTC. It codes for CASSLGTAYEQYF. The rearrangement uses TRBV7-3 and TRBJ2-7, with 7 positions matching TRBD1. Germline CDR1 and CDR2: SGHTA and FQGTGA. After removal of 5 bases from V and 4 bases from J, the junction contained 5 bases not matched to a gene. The CDR3 consists of 13 residues.

Concerning this clone: At one end, the junction sequence differs from germline, possibly due to a read error. V is TRBV7-9 and J is TRBJ1-2, with D perhaps TRBD1 (6 bases). CDR1 and CDR2 (germline): SEHNR, FQNEAQ (reference sequence). CDR3 length equals 13 residues. This CDR3 reads CSSSLNRAYGYTF. CDR3 DNA: TGTTCCAGCAGCTTAAACAGGGCTTATGGCTACACCTTC.

This sequence joins TRBV7-9 and TRBJ2-5; 10 bases line up with TRBD2. Germline loops: CDR1 SEHNR, CDR2 FQNEAQ (reference sequence). The CDR3 is 15 amino acids. With V trimmed by 2 bases and J by 4 bases, 4 bases remained unmatched. CDR3 protein: CASSLIAGGSETQYF. In DNA form, the CDR3 reads TGTGCCAGCAGCTTAATAGCGGGAGGCTCAGAGACCCAGTACTTC. Together with reference TRBV7-9 and TRBJ2-5, the CDR3 gives the full variable domain: DTGVSQNPRHKITKRGQNVTFRCDPISEHNRLYWYRQTLGQGPEFLTYFQNEAQLEKSRLLSDRFSAERPKGSFSTLEIQRTEQGDSAMYLCASSLIAGGSETQYFGPGTRLLVL.

The rearrangement joins TRBV5-6 to TRBJ2-2; maybe TRBD2 (5 bases). Germline V gene sequence: CDR1 SGHDT, CDR2 YYEEEE. The CDR3 contains 15 residues. V was shortened by 2 bases and J by 3 bases, with 11 bases between the two germline ends. The CDR3: CASSFERRDTGELFF. CDR3 nucleotide sequence: TGTGCCAGCAGCTTTGAGCGGCGGGACACCGGGGAGCTGTTTTTT.

This chain connects TRBV7-2 to TRBJ1-1; D possibly corresponds to TRBD1 (6 bases). Trimming pared 4 bases from V and 4 bases from J, leaving 10 bases between. In germline, CDR1 is SGHTA, CDR2 FQGNSA. The CDR3 contains 13 residues. Here the CDR3 DNA reads TGTGCCAGCAGCTCCCAGGGGTTCACTGAAGCTTTCTTT. Translation: CASSSQGFTEAFF.